The following is a T cell receptor (beta chain) sequence with its context. Its antigen is currently unknown. In the same sample, other DNA sequences code for this CDR3. This record belongs to a study of shared clonotypes between healthy human individuals. Study in general: Donor ages ranged 18 to 49 years: a couple of women, three men. Findings and limits, study-wide: For naive CD4 cells, around 5% of clonotypes were shared across a few donors. All-four-donor shared clonotypes had higher generation probabilities than non-shared clonotypes did.

The V gene's germline CDR1 is SGHAT and CDR2 FQNNGV. With 0 bases removed from V and 2 bases from J, the gap between germline ends came to 5 bases. The CDR3 is 15 amino acids. The protocol was immunoSEQ multiplex PCR, while the TCRdb copy is restricted to in-frame clones and leaves out a portion. The sample includes about 230,000 clones, about 65% of them seen just once. The chain has TRBV11-2 and TRBJ2-6; tentative D call: TRBD1 (5 bases). Sequenced input: memory CD4+ T cells sorted from blood. Sample subset: CD45RA-negative fraction. The origin of this receptor is a man aged 30-40 years in good health. CDR3 coding DNA: TGTGCCAGCAGCTTAGACAGGGCTGGGGCCAACGTCCTGACTTTC. Translation: CASSLDRAGANVLTF.